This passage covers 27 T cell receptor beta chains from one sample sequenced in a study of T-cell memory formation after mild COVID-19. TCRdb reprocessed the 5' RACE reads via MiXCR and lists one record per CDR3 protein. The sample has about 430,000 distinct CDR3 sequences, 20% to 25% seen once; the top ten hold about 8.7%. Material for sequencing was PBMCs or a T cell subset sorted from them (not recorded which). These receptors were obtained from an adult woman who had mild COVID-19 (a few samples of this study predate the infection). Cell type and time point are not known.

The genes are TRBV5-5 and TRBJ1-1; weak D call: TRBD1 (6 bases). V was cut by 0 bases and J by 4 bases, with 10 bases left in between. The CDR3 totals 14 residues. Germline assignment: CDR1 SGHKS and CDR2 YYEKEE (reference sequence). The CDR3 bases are TGTGCCAGCAGCTTGGAGCACAGGGCCACTGAAGCTTTCTTT. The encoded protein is CASSLEHRATEAFF.

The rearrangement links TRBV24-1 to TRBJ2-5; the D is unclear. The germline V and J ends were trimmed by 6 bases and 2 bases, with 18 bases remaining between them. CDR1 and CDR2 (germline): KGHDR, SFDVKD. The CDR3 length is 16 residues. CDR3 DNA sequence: TGTGCCACCAGTACTGGAAGTGAGCAGATTCAAGAGACCCAGTACTTC. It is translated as CATSTGSEQIQETQYF.

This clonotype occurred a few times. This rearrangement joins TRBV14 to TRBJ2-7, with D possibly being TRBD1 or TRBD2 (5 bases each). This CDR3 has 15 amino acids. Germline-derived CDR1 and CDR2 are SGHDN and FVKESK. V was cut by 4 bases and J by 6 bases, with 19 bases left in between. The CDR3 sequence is CASSPTGTPASEQYF. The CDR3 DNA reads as TGTGCCAGCAGCCCCACCGGGACGCCGGCCTCCGAGCAGTACTTC. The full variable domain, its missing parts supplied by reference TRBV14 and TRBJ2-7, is EAGVTQFPSHSVIEKGQTVTLRCDPISGHDNLYWYRRVMGKEIKFLLHFVKESKQDESGMPNNRFLAERTGGTYSTLKVQPAELEDSGVYFCASSPTGTPASEQYFGPGTRLTVT.

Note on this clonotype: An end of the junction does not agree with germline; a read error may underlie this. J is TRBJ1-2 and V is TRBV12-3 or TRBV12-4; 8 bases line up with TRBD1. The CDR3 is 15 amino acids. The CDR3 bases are TGTGCCAGCAGAAGGCAGGGGGCTGCTAACTATGGATACACCTTC. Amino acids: CASRRQGAANYGYTF.

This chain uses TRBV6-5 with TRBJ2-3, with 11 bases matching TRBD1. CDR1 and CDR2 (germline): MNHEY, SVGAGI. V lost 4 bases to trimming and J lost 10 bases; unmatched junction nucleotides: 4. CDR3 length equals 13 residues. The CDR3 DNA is TGTGCCAGCAGTTCAGGACAGGGGGCTGCGCAGTATTTT. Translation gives CASSSGQGAAQYF.

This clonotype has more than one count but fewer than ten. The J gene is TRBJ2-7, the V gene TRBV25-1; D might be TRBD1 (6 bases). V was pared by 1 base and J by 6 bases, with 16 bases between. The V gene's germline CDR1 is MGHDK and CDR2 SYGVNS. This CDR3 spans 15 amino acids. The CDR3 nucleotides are TGTGCCAGCAGTGAATGGGAACAGGGAGCAGGCGAGCAGTACTTC. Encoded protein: CASSEWEQGAGEQYF.

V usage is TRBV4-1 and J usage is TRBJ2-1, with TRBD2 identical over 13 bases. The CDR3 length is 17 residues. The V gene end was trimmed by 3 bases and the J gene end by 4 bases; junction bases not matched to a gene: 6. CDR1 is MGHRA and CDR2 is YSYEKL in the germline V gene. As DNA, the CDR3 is TGCGCCAGCAGCCAGGAAGGACTAGCGGGGGAATACAATGAGCAGTTCTTC. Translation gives CASSQEGLAGEYNEQFF.

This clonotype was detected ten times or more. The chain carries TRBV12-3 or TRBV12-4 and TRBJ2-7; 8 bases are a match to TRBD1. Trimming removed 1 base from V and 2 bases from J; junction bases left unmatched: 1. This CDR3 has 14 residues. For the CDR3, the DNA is TGTGCCAGCAGTTTAGGCAGGGGGCCCTACGAGCAGTACTTC. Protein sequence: CASSLGRGPYEQYF.

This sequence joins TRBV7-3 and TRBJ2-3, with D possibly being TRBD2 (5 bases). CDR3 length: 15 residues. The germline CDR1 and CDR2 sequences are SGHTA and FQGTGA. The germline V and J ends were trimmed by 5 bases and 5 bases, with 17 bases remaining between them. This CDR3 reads CASSPYGISRDTQYF. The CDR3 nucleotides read TGTGCCAGCAGCCCGTACGGGATTTCCAGAGATACGCAGTATTTT.

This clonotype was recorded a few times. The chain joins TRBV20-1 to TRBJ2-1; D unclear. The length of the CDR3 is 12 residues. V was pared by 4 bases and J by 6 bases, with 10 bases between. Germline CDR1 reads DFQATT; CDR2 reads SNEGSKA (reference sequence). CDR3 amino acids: CSATHQFNEQFF. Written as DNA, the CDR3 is TGCAGTGCTACCCACCAGTTCAATGAGCAGTTCTTC.

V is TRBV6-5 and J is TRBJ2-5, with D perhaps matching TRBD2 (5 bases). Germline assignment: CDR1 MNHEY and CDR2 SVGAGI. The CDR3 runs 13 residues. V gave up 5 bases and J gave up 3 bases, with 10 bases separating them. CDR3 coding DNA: TGTGCCAGCAGTATTATCGGGAAAGAGACCCAGTACTTC. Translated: CASSIIGKETQYF.

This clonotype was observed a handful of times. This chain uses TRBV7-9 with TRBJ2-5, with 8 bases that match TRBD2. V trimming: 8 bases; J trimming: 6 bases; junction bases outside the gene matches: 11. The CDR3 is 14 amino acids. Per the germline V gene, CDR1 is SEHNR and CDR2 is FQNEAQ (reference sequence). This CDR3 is CASEEREGDKTQYF. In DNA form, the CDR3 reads TGTGCCAGCGAAGAACGGGAGGGGGACAAGACCCAGTACTTC.

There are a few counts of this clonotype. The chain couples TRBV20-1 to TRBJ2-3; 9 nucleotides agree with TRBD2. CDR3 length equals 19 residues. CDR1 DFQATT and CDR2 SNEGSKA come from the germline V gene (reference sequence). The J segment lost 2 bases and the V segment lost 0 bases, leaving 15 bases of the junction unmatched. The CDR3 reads CSARDIAGAGKRNTDTQYF. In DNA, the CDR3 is TGCAGTGCTAGAGATATAGCGGGGGCCGGAAAGAGAAACACAGATACGCAGTATTTT.

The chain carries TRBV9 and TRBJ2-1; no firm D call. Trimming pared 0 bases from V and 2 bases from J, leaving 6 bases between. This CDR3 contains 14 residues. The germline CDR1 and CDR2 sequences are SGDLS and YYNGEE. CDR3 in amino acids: CASSVDGTYNEQFF. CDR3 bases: TGTGCCAGCAGCGTAGACGGAACCTACAATGAGCAGTTCTTC.

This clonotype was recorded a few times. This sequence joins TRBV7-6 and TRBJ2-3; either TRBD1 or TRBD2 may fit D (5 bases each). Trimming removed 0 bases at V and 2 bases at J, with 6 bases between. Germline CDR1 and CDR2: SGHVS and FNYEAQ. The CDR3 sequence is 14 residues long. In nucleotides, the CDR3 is TGTGCCAGCAGCTTAGCGGGGGACACAGATACGCAGTATTTT. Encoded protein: CASSLAGDTDTQYF.

The CDR3 sequence: CASSQEWLAGGYEQYF. In nucleotides, the CDR3 is TGTGCCAGCAGCCAAGAGTGGCTAGCGGGGGGCTACGAGCAGTACTTC. The V call is TRBV4-2, the J call TRBJ2-7, with 11 bases aligning to TRBD2. V was clipped by 0 bases and J by 3 bases; unmatched bases: 4. The CDR3 contains 16 residues. Germline CDR1 and CDR2: LGHNA and YNFKEQ.

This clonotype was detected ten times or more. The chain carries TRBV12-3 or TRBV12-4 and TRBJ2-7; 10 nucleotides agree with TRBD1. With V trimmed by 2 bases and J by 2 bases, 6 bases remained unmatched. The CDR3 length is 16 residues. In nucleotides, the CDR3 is TGTGCCAGCAGTTTAACGGGACAGGGGTTTCCCTACGAGCAGTACTTC. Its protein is CASSLTGQGFPYEQYF.

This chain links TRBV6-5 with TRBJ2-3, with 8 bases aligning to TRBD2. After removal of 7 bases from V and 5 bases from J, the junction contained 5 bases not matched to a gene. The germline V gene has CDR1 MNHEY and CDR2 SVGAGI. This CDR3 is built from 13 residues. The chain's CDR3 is CASKTSEVDTQYF. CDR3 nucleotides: TGTGCCAGCAAGACTAGCGAGGTAGATACGCAGTATTTT.

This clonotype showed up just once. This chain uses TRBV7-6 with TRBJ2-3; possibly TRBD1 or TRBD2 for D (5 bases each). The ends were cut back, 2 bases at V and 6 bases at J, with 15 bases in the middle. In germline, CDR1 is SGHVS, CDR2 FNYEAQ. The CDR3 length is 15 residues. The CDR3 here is CASSLSPGWGDTQYF. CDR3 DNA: TGTGCCAGCAGCTTAAGTCCGGGGTGGGGGGATACGCAGTATTTT. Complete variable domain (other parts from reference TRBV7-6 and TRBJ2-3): GAGVSQSPRYKVTKRGQDVALRCDPISGHVSLYWYRQALGQGPEFLTYFNYEAQQDKSGLPNDRFSAERPEGSISTLTIQRTEQRDSAMYRCASSLSPGWGDTQYFGPGTRLTVL.

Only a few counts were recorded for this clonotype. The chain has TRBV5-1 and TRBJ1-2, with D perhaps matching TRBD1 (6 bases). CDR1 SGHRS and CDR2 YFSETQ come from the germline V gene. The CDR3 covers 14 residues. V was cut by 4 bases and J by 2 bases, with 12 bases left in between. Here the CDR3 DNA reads TGCGCCAGCAGCACCGGACAGCTAAACTATGGCTACACCTTC. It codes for CASSTGQLNYGYTF. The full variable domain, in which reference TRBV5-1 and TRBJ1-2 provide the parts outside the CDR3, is KAGVTQTPRYLIKTRGQQVTLSCSPISGHRSVSWYQQTPGQGLQFLFEYFSETQRNKGNFPGRFSGRQFSNSRSEMNVSTLELGDSALYLCASSTGQLNYGYTFGSGTRLTVV.

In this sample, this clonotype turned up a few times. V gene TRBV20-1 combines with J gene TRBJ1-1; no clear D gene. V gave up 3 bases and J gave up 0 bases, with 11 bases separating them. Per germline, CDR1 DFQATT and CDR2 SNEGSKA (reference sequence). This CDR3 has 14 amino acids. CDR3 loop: CSASPGHMNTEAFF. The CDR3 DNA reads TGCAGTGCTAGCCCGGGTCATATGAACACTGAAGCTTTCTTT.

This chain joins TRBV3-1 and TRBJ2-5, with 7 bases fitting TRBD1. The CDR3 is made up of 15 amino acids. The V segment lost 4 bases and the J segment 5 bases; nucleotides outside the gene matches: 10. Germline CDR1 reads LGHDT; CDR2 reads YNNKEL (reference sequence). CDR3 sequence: CASSPRGSYGETQYF. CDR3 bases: TGTGCCAGCAGCCCCAGGGGGTCTTACGGGGAGACCCAGTACTTC.

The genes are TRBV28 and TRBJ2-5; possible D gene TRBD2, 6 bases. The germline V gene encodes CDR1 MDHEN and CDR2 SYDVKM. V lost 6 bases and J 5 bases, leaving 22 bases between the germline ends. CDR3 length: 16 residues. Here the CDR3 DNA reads TGTGCCAGCAGATCCCCGGGAGAAGAATTTGGGGAGACCCAGTACTTC. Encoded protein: CASRSPGEEFGETQYF.

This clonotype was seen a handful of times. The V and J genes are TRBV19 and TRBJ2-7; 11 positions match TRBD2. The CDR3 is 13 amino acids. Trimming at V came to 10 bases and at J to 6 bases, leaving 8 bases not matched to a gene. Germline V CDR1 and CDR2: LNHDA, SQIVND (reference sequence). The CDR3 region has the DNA TGTGCCACTAATAGCGGGAGGGCTGCCGAGCAGTACTTC. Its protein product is CATNSGRAAEQYF.

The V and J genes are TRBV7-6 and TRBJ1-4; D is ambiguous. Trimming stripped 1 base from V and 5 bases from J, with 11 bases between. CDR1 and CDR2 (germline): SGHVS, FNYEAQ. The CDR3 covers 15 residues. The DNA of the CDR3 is TGTGCCAGCAGCTTAGTTCGGCGGCCAAATGAAAAACTGTTTTTT. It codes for CASSLVRRPNEKLFF.

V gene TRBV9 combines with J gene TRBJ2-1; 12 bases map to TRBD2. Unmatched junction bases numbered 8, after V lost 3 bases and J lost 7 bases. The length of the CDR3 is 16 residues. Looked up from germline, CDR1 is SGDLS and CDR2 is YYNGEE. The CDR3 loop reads CASSGTSGRFLNEQFF. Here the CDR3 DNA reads TGTGCCAGCAGCGGTACTAGCGGGAGGTTCTTAAATGAGCAGTTCTTC.

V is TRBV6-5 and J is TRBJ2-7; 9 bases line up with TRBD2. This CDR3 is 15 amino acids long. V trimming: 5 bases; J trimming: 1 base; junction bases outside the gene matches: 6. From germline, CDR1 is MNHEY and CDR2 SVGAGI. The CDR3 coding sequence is TGTGCCAGCAGTCCCAGCGGGGGGCCGTCCTACGAGCAGTACTTC. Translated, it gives CASSPSGGPSYEQYF.